This passage covers 26 T cell receptor beta chains from one sample sequenced in a study of T cells in Graves' hyperthyroidism and ophthalmopathy. Amplified TCR beta CDR3 regions came from RNA transcripts. HTBI primers were used for first-round RT-PCR of the TCR CDR3. TCRdb re-derived calls from the multiplex PCR reads in MiXCR, one entry per CDR3 protein. The sample lists some 770,000 distinct CDR3 sequences, around 15% occurring once. The sequenced sample was blood. These receptors were collected from a man between 18 and 35 years old with Graves' hyperthyroidism.

The chain carries TRBV3-1 and TRBJ1-3, with D maybe TRBD1 (5 bases). Per germline, CDR1 LGHDT and CDR2 YNNKEL (reference sequence). Trimming removed 6 bases at V and 0 bases at J, with 15 bases between. This CDR3 is 16 amino acids long. The CDR3 spells CASSHRTGRSGNTIYF. The CDR3 nucleotides are TGTGCCAGCAGTCACCGAACGGGGCGCTCTGGAAACACCATATATTTT.

This clonotype was counted ten times or more. This sequence joins TRBV19 and TRBJ2-7; D assignment may be TRBD1 or TRBD2 (6 bases each). The CDR3 has 15 residues. In germline, CDR1 is LNHDA, CDR2 SQIVND (reference sequence). Trimming cost V 1 base and J 5 bases, with 15 bases left between them. The CDR3 nucleotides read TGTGCCAGTAGTATAGCGGGAGTGGCAGGGGACGAGCAGTACTTC. It translates to CASSIAGVAGDEQYF.

This clonotype appeared many times. V is TRBV28 and J is TRBJ2-2; D possibly matches TRBD1 or TRBD2 (6 bases each). V lost 9 bases and J lost 6, with 23 bases in between. Germline V CDR1 and CDR2: MDHEN, SYDVKM. There are 16 residues in the CDR3. The CDR3 protein is CASWGAGSTGAGELFF. The CDR3 DNA follows: TGTGCCAGTTGGGGGGCTGGGAGTACCGGGGCCGGGGAGCTGTTTTTT. Complete variable domain (other parts from reference TRBV28 and TRBJ2-2): DVKVTQSSRYLVKRTGEKVFLECVQDMDHENMFWYRQDPGLGLRLIYFSYDVKMKEKGDIPEGYSVSREKKERFSLILESASTNQTSMYLCASWGAGSTGAGELFFGEGSRLTVL.

The chain recombines TRBV6-2 or TRBV6-3 with TRBJ2-1; D perhaps matches TRBD2 (6 bases). The CDR3 contains 16 residues. Germline CDR1 reads MNHEY; CDR2 reads SVGEGT. V lost 1 base to trimming and J lost 4 bases, with 14 bases between them. The CDR3 loop reads CASSYLEGLNYNEQFF. The CDR3 nucleotides are TGTGCCAGCAGTTACTTGGAGGGACTCAATTACAATGAGCAGTTCTTC.

The CDR3 nucleotides read TGCGCCAGCAGTTCCGGGACTAGCGGGAGAACTTCCTACAATGAGCAGTTCTTC. This codes for CASSSGTSGRTSYNEQFF. The rearrangement joins TRBV4-1 to TRBJ2-1, with 14 bases fitting TRBD2. The V segment lost 6 bases and the J segment 1 base; nucleotides outside the gene matches: 8. The CDR3 has 18 residues. Germline assignment: CDR1 MGHRA and CDR2 YSYEKL.

This CDR3 reads CSATGTGVRNEQFF. In DNA form, the CDR3 reads TGCAGTGCTACCGGGACAGGCGTCCGGAATGAGCAGTTCTTC. The rearrangement joins TRBV20-1 to TRBJ2-1; 8 nucleotides match TRBD1. V lost 4 bases to trimming and J lost 7 bases; unmatched junction nucleotides: 9. The CDR3 length is 14 residues. Per the germline V gene, CDR1 is DFQATT and CDR2 is SNEGSKA (reference sequence).

This clonotype was seen only a few times. V and J are TRBV13 and TRBJ2-7, with TRBD1 matching over 10 bases. The CDR3 spans 14 residues. CDR1 is PRHDT, CDR2 FYEKMQ, per germline (reference sequence). The V and J ends lost 5 bases and 4 bases, in that order; junction bases with no gene match: 5. The CDR3 DNA reads as TGTGCCAGCAGCAAGACAGGGGGCTTTTACGAGCAGTACTTC. The encoded protein is CASSKTGGFYEQYF.

The chain links TRBV24-1 to TRBJ1-5; maybe TRBD1 (5 bases). This CDR3 has 12 residues. CDR1 KGHDR and CDR2 SFDVKD come from the germline V gene. V was shortened by 2 bases and J by 11 bases, with 9 bases between the two germline ends. CDR3 residues: CATSDSDKAQHF. CDR3 sequence (DNA): TGTGCCACCAGTGATTCGGACAAGGCCCAGCATTTT.

The V gene is TRBV4-1, the J gene TRBJ2-3; 8 bases fit TRBD2. The germline CDR1 and CDR2 sequences are MGHRA and YSYEKL. Trimming took 0 bases from V and 5 from J; bases not matched to a gene: 7. This CDR3 region has 16 residues. CDR3 coding DNA: TGCGCCAGCAGCCAAGAATACACTAGCGGCCTAGATACGCAGTATTTT. This codes for CASSQEYTSGLDTQYF.

This clonotype was counted between two and nine times. The genes are TRBV15 and TRBJ2-1; D remains ambiguous. CDR3 size: 12 residues. Trimming took off 4 bases at V and 3 bases at J, with 4 bases between the two ends. Per germline, CDR1 LNHNV and CDR2 YYDKDF (reference sequence). The CDR3 is CATSKVYNEQFF. Here the CDR3 DNA reads TGTGCCACCAGCAAAGTCTACAATGAGCAGTTCTTC.

There are many counts of this clonotype. This rearrangement joins TRBV7-9 to TRBJ2-5; 11 positions agree with TRBD2. Unmatched junction bases numbered 7, after V lost 5 bases and J lost 5 bases. Germline loops: CDR1 SEHNR, CDR2 FQNEAQ (reference sequence). This CDR3 spans 15 amino acids. CDR3 DNA sequence: TGTGCCAGCAGCCAACTAGCGGGAGTAATCGAGACCCAGTACTTC. Protein sequence: CASSQLAGVIETQYF.

At least ten counts were recorded for this clonotype. The CDR3 region is CASSFGMETQYF. CDR3 nucleotides: TGTGCCAGCAGTTTCGGGATGGAGACCCAGTACTTC. The V and J genes are TRBV28 and TRBJ2-5, with TRBD2 as a possible D gene (5 bases). Germline V lookup: CDR1 MDHEN, CDR2 SYDVKM. Trimming cost V 3 bases and J 5 bases, with 7 bases left between them. The CDR3 length is 12 residues.

The V call is TRBV10-3, the J call TRBJ1-1; TRBD1 is a possible D gene (5 bases). V was cut by 4 bases and J by 3 bases, with 9 bases left in between. CDR1 and CDR2 from the germline V gene are ENHRY and SYGVKD. This CDR3 has 13 amino acids. This CDR3 reads CAISGAGHTEAFF. CDR3 in DNA: TGTGCCATCAGTGGGGCAGGGCACACTGAAGCTTTCTTT.

This clonotype was seen at least ten times. DNA of the CDR3: TGTGCCAGCAGTTTCCTGGGGGCTGGGGAGCAGTACTTC. This codes for CASSFLGAGEQYF. The rearrangement links TRBV27 to TRBJ2-7; perhaps TRBD1 as D (6 bases). The germline gives CDR1 MNHEY, CDR2 SMNVEV (reference sequence). Trimming stripped 3 bases from V and 7 bases from J, with 13 bases between. This CDR3 region has 13 residues.

The chain carries TRBV12-3 or TRBV12-4 and TRBJ1-2; no clear D gene. This CDR3 is 13 amino acids long. Deletions cut 6 bases from V and 4 bases from J, with 12 bases between. The CDR3 DNA follows: TGTGCCAGCAGCGGTTTGATAGGCTATGGCTACACCTTC. Translation gives CASSGLIGYGYTF.

This clonotype was detected a few times. The chain employs TRBV7-9 and TRBJ2-2; D not certain. Germline assignment: CDR1 SEHNR and CDR2 FQNEAQ (reference sequence). The CDR3 has 14 amino acids. Trimming took 5 bases from V and 6 from J, leaving 13 bases between them. CDR3 sequence reads: CASSVPKGPGELFF. The DNA of the CDR3 is TGTGCCAGCAGCGTCCCTAAGGGTCCCGGGGAGCTGTTTTTT. Variable domain in full (rest from reference TRBV7-9 and TRBJ2-2): DTGVSQNPRHKITKRGQNVTFRCDPISEHNRLYWYRQTLGQGPEFLTYFQNEAQLEKSRLLSDRFSAERPKGSFSTLEIQRTEQGDSAMYLCASSVPKGPGELFFGEGSRLTVL.

This clonotype was detected only a few times. CDR3 nucleotides: TGTGCCAGCAGTTACGCACCTGTGACAGGGGTTTTTGATACGCAGTATTTT. Translated, it gives CASSYAPVTGVFDTQYF. The gene calls are TRBV6-5 and TRBJ2-3; 8 bases align to TRBD1. V shed 2 bases, J shed 6 bases, and the junction held 13 bases outside the gene matches. The CDR3 totals 17 residues. CDR1 is MNHEY and CDR2 is SVGAGI in the germline V gene.

This clonotype appeared many times. The J gene is TRBJ2-1, the V gene TRBV2; TRBD2 matches 14 bases. The CDR3 extends over 18 amino acids. Trimming at V came to 3 bases and at J to 6 bases, leaving 10 bases not matched to a gene. Germline V gene data show CDR1 as SNHLY and CDR2 as FYNNEI. The CDR3 spells CASSEKGRLAGGGNEQFF. Here the CDR3 DNA reads TGTGCCAGCAGTGAGAAAGGTCGACTAGCGGGGGGGGGCAATGAGCAGTTCTTC.

This clonotype was detected ten times or more. The V call is TRBV5-1, the J call TRBJ2-3; D gene uncertain. Germline CDR1 SGHRS, CDR2 YFSETQ. This CDR3 region has 16 residues. V was pared by 0 bases and J by 4 bases, with 15 bases between. For the CDR3, the DNA is TGCGCCAGCAGCTTGGCGCCCCATCGGCCCCCAGATACGCAGTATTTT. As protein: CASSLAPHRPPDTQYF.

This clonotype was detected ten times or more. The chain has TRBV6-2 or TRBV6-3 and TRBJ2-7; 9 bases are a match to TRBD2. Per the germline V gene, CDR1 is MNHEY and CDR2 is SVGEGT. CDR3 length equals 16 residues. Losses at the gene ends were 0 bases for V and 3 bases for J; bases not matched to a gene: 6. This CDR3 reads CASSYSSLAGNYEQYF. CDR3 sequence (DNA): TGTGCCAGCAGTTACTCGAGCCTAGCGGGAAACTACGAGCAGTACTTC.

The chain joins TRBV2 to TRBJ2-3; maybe TRBD1 (5 bases). Germline V gene sequence: CDR1 SNHLY, CDR2 FYNNEI. This CDR3 has 12 residues. V dropped 3 bases and J dropped 10 bases, with 11 bases sitting between them. This CDR3 is CASSDIGAAQYF. In DNA, the CDR3 is TGTGCCAGCAGTGATATAGGGGCGGCGCAGTATTTT. Complete variable domain (other parts from reference TRBV2 and TRBJ2-3): EPEVTQTPSHQVTQMGQEVILRCVPISNHLYFYWYRQILGQKVEFLVSFYNNEISEKSEIFDDQFSVERPDGSNFTLKIRSTKLEDSAMYFCASSDIGAAQYFGPGTRLTVL.

In this sample, this clonotype turned up many times. The chain links TRBV6-1 to TRBJ2-7; possibly TRBD2 for D (5 bases). Trimming removed 6 bases from V and 0 bases from J, with 18 bases in between. Germline assignment: CDR1 MNHNS and CDR2 SASEGT. This CDR3 has 16 residues. The CDR3 region is CASSTLPGRDSYEQYF. DNA for the CDR3: TGTGCCAGCAGCACCCTTCCTGGACGGGACTCCTACGAGCAGTACTTC.

The chain has TRBV19 and TRBJ2-2; perhaps D is TRBD1 or TRBD2 (5 bases each). V lost 6 bases, J lost 6 bases, and 20 bases lay in between. CDR3 length equals 16 residues. Germline assignment: CDR1 LNHDA and CDR2 SQIVND (reference sequence). DNA of the CDR3: TGTGCCAGTAGAAGGGACCGCATTATTTCGGCCGGGGAGCTGTTTTTT. Amino acid sequence: CASRRDRIISAGELFF.

This clonotype was detected ten times or more. The CDR3 DNA reads as TGTGCCAGCAGTCCAACTAGCGGGGGCGAGGATGAGCAGTTCTTC. This encodes CASSPTSGGEDEQFF. The chain links TRBV28 to TRBJ2-1, with TRBD2 matching over 11 bases. V gave up 5 bases and J gave up 8 bases; unmatched junction bases: 8. The V gene's germline CDR1 is MDHEN and CDR2 SYDVKM. CDR3 length: 15 residues. Drawing the rest from reference TRBV28 and TRBJ2-1, the complete variable domain is DVKVTQSSRYLVKRTGEKVFLECVQDMDHENMFWYRQDPGLGLRLIYFSYDVKMKEKGDIPEGYSVSREKKERFSLILESASTNQTSMYLCASSPTSGGEDEQFFGPGTRLTVL.

Ten or more counts support this clonotype. The gene calls are TRBV12-3 or TRBV12-4 and TRBJ2-1; the D gene is possibly TRBD1 (5 bases). This CDR3 contains 15 residues. V was cut by 3 bases and J by 9 bases, with 18 bases left in between. CDR3 sequence (DNA): TGTGCCAGCAGTTTTCGGCAGGGTAAGGTTAGTGAGCAGTTCTTC. This encodes CASSFRQGKVSEQFF.

This clonotype has a handful of counts. The rearrangement joins TRBV15 to TRBJ2-5, with 8 bases that match TRBD1. J gave up 5 bases and V 3 bases, and 5 bases lay outside the gene matches. This CDR3 spans 14 amino acids. Per the germline V gene, CDR1 is LNHNV and CDR2 is YYDKDF (reference sequence). The CDR3 nucleotides read TGTGCCACCAGCAGTACAGGGGGTAGCGAGACCCAGTACTTC. Protein: CATSSTGGSETQYF.